This T cell receptor (beta chain) was identified during a study of blood T cells in healthy people across ages. Through a sample-barcoded 5' primer and a J-beta primer mix, a second PCR was run for about 6 to 12 cycles. TCRdb itself ran the 5' RACE reads through MiXCR, one entry per CDR3 protein. The sample has about 1.1 million distinct CDR3 sequences; 35% to 40% are singletons. Trimming shortened V by 0 bases and J by 3 bases, and 12 bases separated the two germline ends. Looked up from germline, CDR1 is LGHNA and CDR2 is YSLEER. This CDR3 has 15 amino acids. Sequenced input: blood. The origin of this receptor is a man between 18 and 29 years old in good health. V usage is TRBV4-3 and J usage is TRBJ2-7; the D gene could be TRBD1 or TRBD2 (5 bases each). The CDR3 DNA is TGCGCCAGCAGCCAAGAAGCGGACATGTTCTACGAGCAGTACTTC. Amino acid sequence: CASSQEADMFYEQYF.